The 16 T cell receptor beta chains presented below share a single source sample, sequenced in a study of control samples from healthy donors and cancer patients (dated by TCRdb to about 2020). Libraries were prepared through the immunoSEQ multiplex PCR assay. This is the immuneACCESS table as TCRdb keeps it, with only in-frame sequences that have V and J called. A part of the clones is gone; compared with another copy, unresolved V genes explain less than half, and the rest is unexplained. The sample yields around 150,000 clones; 88% were counted once. Of the sample, over 1.5% falls within the top ten clones. The specimen was blood. These receptors were collected from a man between 18 and 29 years old in good health.

The sample holds a few counts of this clone. The chain recombines TRBV6-5 with TRBJ1-5, with D unresolved. Trimming removed 2 bases at V and 5 bases at J, with 7 bases between. The length of the CDR3 is 13 residues. CDR1 and CDR2 (germline): MNHEY, SVGAGI. The CDR3 loop is CASSYRADQPQHF. The CDR3 coding sequence is TGTGCCAGCAGTTACAGGGCGGATCAGCCCCAGCATTTT.

The CDR3 bases are TGTGCCAGCAGCTTCTGGACAGGGGAAAGGTACGAGCAGTACTTC. Protein: CASSFWTGERYEQYF. The chain combines TRBV5-8 with TRBJ2-7; TRBD1 agrees at 9 bases. The germline V gene encodes CDR1 SGHTS and CDR2 YDEGEE. Unmatched junction bases numbered 7, after V lost 2 bases and J lost 4 bases. There are 15 residues in the CDR3.

The chain employs TRBV2 and TRBJ1-2, with a tentative D call TRBD1 (6 bases). Germline V lookup: CDR1 SNHLY, CDR2 FYNNEI. V dropped 6 bases and J dropped 0 bases, with 14 bases sitting between them. CDR3 length equals 15 residues. The CDR3 nucleotides read TGTGCCAGCAGAGTTCCGGACAGTTCTAACTATGGCTACACCTTC. Translation: CASRVPDSSNYGYTF. The whole variable domain, filled in from reference TRBV2 and TRBJ1-2, reads EPEVTQTPSHQVTQMGQEVILRCVPISNHLYFYWYRQILGQKVEFLVSFYNNEISEKSEIFDDQFSVERPDGSNFTLKIRSTKLEDSAMYFCASRVPDSSNYGYTFGSGTRLTVV.

The rearrangement joins TRBV2 to TRBJ2-7; 7 nucleotides align to TRBD2. The CDR3 contains 12 residues. J gave up 4 bases and V 8 bases, and 5 bases lay outside the gene matches. Germline V gives CDR1 SNHLY, CDR2 FYNNEI. The CDR3 spells CASGGGAYEQYF. The CDR3 coding sequence is TGTGCCAGCGGGGGGGGAGCGTACGAGCAGTACTTC.

The chain carries TRBV15 and TRBJ2-1; 11 bases match TRBD2. Germline V CDR1 and CDR2: LNHNV, YYDKDF (reference sequence). There are 19 residues in the CDR3. V lost 7 bases, J lost 2 bases, and 16 bases stayed unmatched. CDR3 sequence: CATKPAVAGGPGAYNEQFF. Written as DNA, the CDR3 is TGTGCCACCAAACCCGCGGTAGCGGGGGGGCCGGGGGCCTACAATGAGCAGTTCTTC.

The genes are TRBV7-8 and TRBJ2-3; unclear D gene. Germline values: CDR1 SGHVS, CDR2 FQNEAQ. The length of the CDR3 is 11 residues. The V gene lost 5 bases and the J gene lost 5 bases, with 5 bases spanning the gap. CDR3 in amino acids: CASSRRDTQYF. CDR3 nucleotide sequence: TGTGCCAGCAGCCGGAGAGATACGCAGTATTTT.

This clone was seen once. CDR3 protein: CASSSRGYNEQFF. CDR3 nucleotides: TGTGCCAGCAGCTCCCGGGGGTACAATGAGCAGTTCTTC. This sequence joins TRBV5-4 and TRBJ2-1; D might be TRBD2 (6 bases). This CDR3 is built from 13 residues. Germline V CDR1 and CDR2: SGHNT, YYREEE (reference sequence). The V gene lost 3 bases and the J gene lost 4 bases, with 8 bases spanning the gap.

CDR3 nucleotide sequence: TGTGCCACCAGCAGAGTCGGACAGGGAATAAGGCTCACCTACGAGCAGTACTTC. Translation: CATSRVGQGIRLTYEQYF. This chain joins TRBV15 and TRBJ2-7, with TRBD1 matching 8 bases. The CDR3 is 18 residues long. The germline V gene has CDR1 LNHNV and CDR2 YYDKDF (reference sequence). The J segment lost 2 bases and the V segment lost 1 base, leaving 13 bases of the junction unmatched.

The chain carries TRBV9 and TRBJ2-7; D gene uncertain. The germline CDR1 and CDR2 sequences are SGDLS and YYNGEE. This CDR3 has 13 amino acids. Trimming removed 4 bases from V and 4 bases from J, with 12 bases in between. CDR3 sequence: CASSPPIGYEQYF. In DNA form, the CDR3 reads TGTGCCAGCAGCCCACCGATAGGATACGAGCAGTACTTC.

V is TRBV7-3 and J is TRBJ1-1; the D is unclear. The germline V gene has CDR1 SGHTA and CDR2 FQGTGA. The CDR3 totals 12 residues. Trimming left V 6 bases short and J 7 bases short, with 12 bases between. The CDR3: CASSMGFGEAFF. CDR3 DNA sequence: TGTGCCAGCAGTATGGGGTTTGGTGAAGCTTTCTTT.

V usage is TRBV15 and J usage is TRBJ2-7; TRBD1 matches at 8 bases. Per germline, CDR1 LNHNV and CDR2 YYDKDF (reference sequence). Trimming cost V 3 bases and J 6 bases; bases outside gene matches: 4. The length of the CDR3 is 13 residues. This chain's CDR3 is CATSRGDRIEQYF. CDR3 DNA: TGTGCCACCAGCAGGGGGGACAGGATCGAGCAGTACTTC.

The CDR3 loop is CASSIGGRAGTEAFF. The CDR3 nucleotides read TGTGCCAGTAGTATAGGCGGCAGGGCGGGGACTGAAGCTTTCTTT. This sequence joins TRBV19 and TRBJ1-1; a possible D gene is TRBD1 (5 bases). V was pared by 1 base and J by 5 bases, with 14 bases between. The germline V gene has CDR1 LNHDA and CDR2 SQIVND (reference sequence). This CDR3 region has 15 residues.

The V gene is TRBV19, the J gene TRBJ1-1; D gene ambiguous. V lost 6 bases and J 2 bases, leaving 16 bases between the germline ends. Per germline, CDR1 LNHDA and CDR2 SQIVND (reference sequence). The CDR3 is 15 residues long. The CDR3 DNA is TGTGCCAGTAGACTACTCGCCGATACCAACACTGAAGCTTTCTTT. Residues: CASRLLADTNTEAFF.

The chain recombines TRBV7-8 with TRBJ2-5; tentative D call: TRBD2 (7 bases). V dropped 7 bases and J dropped 5 bases, with 17 bases sitting between them. The CDR3 has 14 amino acids. Germline V gene lookup returns CDR1 SGHVS and CDR2 FQNEAQ. CDR3 bases: TGTGCCAGCACCGTCGCGAGGGGGGGGGAGACCCAGTACTTC. Encoded protein: CASTVARGGETQYF.

The V call is TRBV11-2, the J call TRBJ2-7, with 9 bases that match TRBD1. CDR3 length: 15 amino acids. Looked up from germline, CDR1 is SGHAT and CDR2 is FQNNGV. With 1 base clipped from V and 5 bases from J, the junction kept 6 bases outside the gene matches. The CDR3 here is CASSLVGTGPNEQYF. As DNA, the CDR3 is TGTGCCAGCAGCTTAGTGGGGACAGGGCCCAACGAGCAGTACTTC. Looking up the rest from reference TRBV11-2 and TRBJ2-7 gives the full variable domain: EAGVAQSPRYKIIEKRQSVAFWCNPISGHATLYWYQQILGQGPKLLIQFQNNGVVDDSQLPKDRFSAERLKGVDSTLKIQPAKLEDSAVYLCASSLVGTGPNEQYFGPGTRLTVT.

The rearrangement joins TRBV18 to TRBJ2-7, with D hard to call. CDR1 and CDR2 from the germline V gene are KGHSH and LQKENI. This CDR3 is built from 14 residues. The V and J ends lost 2 bases and 4 bases respectively, with 12 bases between them. Written as DNA, the CDR3 is TGTGCCAGCTCACCATCGGCAGAAAATTACGAGCAGTACTTC. Translating it yields CASSPSAENYEQYF.